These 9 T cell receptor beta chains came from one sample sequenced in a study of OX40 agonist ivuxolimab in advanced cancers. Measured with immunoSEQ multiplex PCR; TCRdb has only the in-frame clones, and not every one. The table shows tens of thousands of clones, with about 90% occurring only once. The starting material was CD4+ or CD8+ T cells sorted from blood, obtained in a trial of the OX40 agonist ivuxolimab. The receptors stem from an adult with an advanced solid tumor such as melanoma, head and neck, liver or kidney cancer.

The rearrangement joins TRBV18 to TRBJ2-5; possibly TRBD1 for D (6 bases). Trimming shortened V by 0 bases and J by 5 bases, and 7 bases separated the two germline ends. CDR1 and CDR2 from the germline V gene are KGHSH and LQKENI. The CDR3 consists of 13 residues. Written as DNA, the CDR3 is TGTGCCAGCTCACCACCGAGGGGGGAGACCCAGTACTTC. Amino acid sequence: CASSPPRGETQYF.

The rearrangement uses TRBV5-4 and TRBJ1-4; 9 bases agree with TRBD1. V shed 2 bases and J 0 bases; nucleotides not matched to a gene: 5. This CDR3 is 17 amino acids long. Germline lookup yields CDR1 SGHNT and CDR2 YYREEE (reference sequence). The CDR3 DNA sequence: TGTGCCAGCAGCTTCAGGACAGGGGTTGCAACTAATGAAAAACTGTTTTTT. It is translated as CASSFRTGVATNEKLFF.

The CDR3 sequence is CASSPHPGRGTEAFF. The CDR3 bases are TGTGCCAGCAGCCCGCATCCGGGCCGGGGCACTGAAGCTTTCTTT. The chain has TRBV9 and TRBJ1-1; no clear D gene. CDR3 length equals 15 residues. CDR1 SGDLS and CDR2 YYNGEE come from the germline V gene. V gave up 4 bases and J gave up 4 bases, with 17 bases separating them.

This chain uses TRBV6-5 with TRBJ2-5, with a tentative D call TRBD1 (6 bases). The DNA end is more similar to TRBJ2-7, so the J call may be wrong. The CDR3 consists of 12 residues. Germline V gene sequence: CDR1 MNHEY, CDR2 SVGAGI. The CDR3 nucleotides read TGTGCCAGCACCGGGACACCCTACGAGCAGTACTTC. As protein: CASTGTPYEQYF.

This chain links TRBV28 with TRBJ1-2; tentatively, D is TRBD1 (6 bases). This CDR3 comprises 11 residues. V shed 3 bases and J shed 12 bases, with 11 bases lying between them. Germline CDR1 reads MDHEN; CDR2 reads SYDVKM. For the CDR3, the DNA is TGTGCCAGCAGTTTGCCGGGACACCACACCTTC. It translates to CASSLPGHHTF.

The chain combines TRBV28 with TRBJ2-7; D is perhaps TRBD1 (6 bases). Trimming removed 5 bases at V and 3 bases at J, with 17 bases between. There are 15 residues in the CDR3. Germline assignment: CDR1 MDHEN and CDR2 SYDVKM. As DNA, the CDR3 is TGTGCCAGCAGTGCTCCAGGGGTTCTTAACTACGAGCAGTACTTC. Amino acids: CASSAPGVLNYEQYF.

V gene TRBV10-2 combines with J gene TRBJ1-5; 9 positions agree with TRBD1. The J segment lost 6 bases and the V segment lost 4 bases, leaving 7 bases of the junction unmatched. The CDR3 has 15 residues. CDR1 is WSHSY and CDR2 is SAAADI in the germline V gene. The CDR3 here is CASSVTGGVGQPQHF. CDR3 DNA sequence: TGCGCCAGCAGTGTGACAGGGGGTGTCGGTCAGCCCCAGCATTTT.

CDR3 loop: CASSIGQGVPQPQHF. CDR3 nucleotide sequence: TGTGCCAGTAGTATAGGGCAGGGGGTCCCTCAGCCCCAGCATTTT. V gene TRBV19 combines with J gene TRBJ1-5; TRBD1 agrees at 7 bases. CDR1 LNHDA and CDR2 SQIVND come from the germline V gene (reference sequence). V was pared by 1 base and J by 6 bases, with 6 bases of the junction left unmatched. The CDR3 spans 15 residues.

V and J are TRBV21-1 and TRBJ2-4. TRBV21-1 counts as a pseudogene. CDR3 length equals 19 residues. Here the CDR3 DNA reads TGTGCCAGCAGCAAAAATCATTATGGGGTTGGGGTCGCCAAAAACATTCAGTACTTC. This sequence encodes CASSKNHYGVGVAKNIQYF.